The clone carrying this T cell receptor beta chain occurred many times. The V segment lost 2 bases and the J segment 1 base; nucleotides outside the gene matches: 5. This CDR3 spans 14 amino acids. Germline V gives CDR1 DFQATT, CDR2 SNEGSKA (reference sequence). This record belongs to a study of blood T cells in healthy people across ages. It was with a sample-barcoded 5' primer and a J-beta primer mix that a second PCR of about 6 to 12 cycles was run. TCRdb called the 5' RACE reads again in MiXCR, with one record for every CDR3 protein. The sample shows about 400,000 distinct CDR3 sequences, about 52% of them seen only once. Healthy individuals of Caucasian origin from Russia, aged 6 to 90, served as donors.

Sequencing was performed on blood. The chain joins TRBV20-1 to TRBJ2-7; 7 bases map to TRBD1. This TCR was sampled from a man aged 55 to 70 in good health. In nucleotides, the CDR3 is TGCAGTGCTAGACCGGGACAGAGTTCCTACGAGCAGTACTTC. This codes for CSARPGQSSYEQYF.